This T cell receptor (beta chain) was identified in a study of tumor-infiltrating lymphocytes in localized non-small cell lung cancer. Broader study findings: No T-cell fraction difference was seen between IM1 and IM2 tumors.

The repertoire was sequenced with immunoSEQ multiplex PCR; TCRdb's copy has only in-frame clones and lacks some. The repertoire holds roughly 15,000 clones, roughly 71% seen once, with under 7% in the top ten. CDR1 is MRHNA, CDR2 SNTAGT, per germline. This CDR3 spans 16 amino acids. V was pared by 4 bases and J by 3 bases, with 16 bases between. A note on this clone: Antigen specificity is unknown.

The chain uses TRBV6-4 and TRBJ1-5; D perhaps matches TRBD1 (6 bases). The sequence came from a human donor with non-small cell lung cancer. The sequencing input was lung tumor tissue. Here the CDR3 DNA reads TGTGCCAGCAGTGTTGACAGGCCCAACCCCAATCAGCCCCAGCATTTT. It translates to CASSVDRPNPNQPQHF.